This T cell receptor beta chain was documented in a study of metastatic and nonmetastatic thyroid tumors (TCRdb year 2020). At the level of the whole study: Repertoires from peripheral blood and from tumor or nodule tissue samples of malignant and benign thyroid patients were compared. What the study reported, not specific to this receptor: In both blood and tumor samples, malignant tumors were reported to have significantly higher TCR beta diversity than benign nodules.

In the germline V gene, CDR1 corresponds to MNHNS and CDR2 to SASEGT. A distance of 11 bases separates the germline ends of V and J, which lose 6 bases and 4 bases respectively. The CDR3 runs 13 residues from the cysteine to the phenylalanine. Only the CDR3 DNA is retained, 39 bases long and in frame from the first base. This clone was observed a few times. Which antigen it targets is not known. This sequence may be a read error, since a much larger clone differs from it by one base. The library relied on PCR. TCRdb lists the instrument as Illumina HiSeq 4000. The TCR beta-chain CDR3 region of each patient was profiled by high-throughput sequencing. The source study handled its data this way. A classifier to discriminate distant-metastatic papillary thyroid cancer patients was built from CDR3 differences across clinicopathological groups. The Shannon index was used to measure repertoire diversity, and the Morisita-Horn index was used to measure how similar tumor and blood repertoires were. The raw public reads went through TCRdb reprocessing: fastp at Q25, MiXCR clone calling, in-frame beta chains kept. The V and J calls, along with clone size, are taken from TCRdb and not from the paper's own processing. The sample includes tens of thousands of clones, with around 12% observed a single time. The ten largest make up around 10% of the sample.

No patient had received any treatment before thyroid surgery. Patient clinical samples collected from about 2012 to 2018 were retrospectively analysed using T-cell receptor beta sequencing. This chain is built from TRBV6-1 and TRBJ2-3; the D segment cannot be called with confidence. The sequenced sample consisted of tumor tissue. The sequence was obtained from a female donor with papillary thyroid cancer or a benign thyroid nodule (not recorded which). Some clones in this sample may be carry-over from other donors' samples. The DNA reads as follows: TGTGCCAGCAGGTCAGGACCCCCAGATACGCAGTATTTT. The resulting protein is CASRSGPPDTQYF.